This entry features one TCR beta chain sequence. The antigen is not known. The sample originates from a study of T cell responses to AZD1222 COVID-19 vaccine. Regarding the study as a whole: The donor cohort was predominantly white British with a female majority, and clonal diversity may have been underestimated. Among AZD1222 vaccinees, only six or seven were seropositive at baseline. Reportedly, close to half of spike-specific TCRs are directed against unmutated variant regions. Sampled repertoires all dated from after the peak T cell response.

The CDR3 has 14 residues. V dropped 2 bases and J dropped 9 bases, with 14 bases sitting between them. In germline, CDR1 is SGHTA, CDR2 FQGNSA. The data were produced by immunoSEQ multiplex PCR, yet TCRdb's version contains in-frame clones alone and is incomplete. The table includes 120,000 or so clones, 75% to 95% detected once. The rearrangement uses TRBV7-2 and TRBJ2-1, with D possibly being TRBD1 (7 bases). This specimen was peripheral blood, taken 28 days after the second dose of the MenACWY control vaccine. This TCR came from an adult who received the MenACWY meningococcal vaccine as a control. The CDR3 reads CASSLPGGSGEQFF. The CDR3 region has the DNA TGTGCCAGCAGCTTACCAGGGGGGAGCGGTGAGCAGTTCTTC.